This T cell receptor beta chain is drawn from a study of cytomegalovirus exposure and HLA in healthy donors (dated by TCRdb to about 2017). For the wider study: According to a later analysis, one platform produced both the 110 or so validation repertoires and the 550 to 800 repertoires of the first cohort. The study was designed to test whether signatures of past pathogen exposure could be identified by cataloging public T cell receptors. Along with the roughly 670-subject first cohort, a separate validation cohort of around 120 different subjects was used. The study combined high-throughput TCR immunosequencing, statistical association of individual TCRs with disease status, and machine learning to predict cytomegalovirus infection status.

Preparation of the library involved the immunoSEQ multiplex PCR assay. On the study's bioinformatics: A statistical classification framework was built to diagnose cytomegalovirus status from the catalog of TCR beta chain sequences. TCRdb took over this immuneACCESS table, retaining in-frame rearrangements with V and J assigned. Such tables are incomplete; in checked studies, under half of the missing clones stem from an unresolved V gene, and the remainder is unexplained. D and trimming come from the DNA, and the V and J calls and clone size come from that table. Within this sample are approximately 150,000 clones, with roughly 90% of them counted one time only. Approximately 0.7% of the sample comes from the top ten. The investigation overall reported the following: A few of the identified cytomegalovirus-associated TCR beta chains were confirmed in vitro to be specific for cytomegalovirus antigens. The validation cohort had no HLA typing available for a later analysis, so co-occurrence within that cohort was assessed over all 130 or so repertoires. It was suggested by the authors that the approach could potentially be generalized to other disease states and immunological phenotypes. The classifier was reported to diagnose cytomegalovirus status with high specificity and sensitivity in both the original and validation cohorts. While some public TCRs were present in many individuals, most TCR sequences turned up only very rarely across donors. Of the cluster scores, roughly 93% were above 0 in a later analysis, which found that TCRs clustered in the first cohort also tended to co-occur in the 90 to 150 validation repertoires. The study gave a list of some 150 TCR beta chains associated with cytomegalovirus.

Notes on this clone: The specificity of this receptor is unknown. No quality values exist for individual bases; no much larger clone is one base distant.

Counted from cysteine to phenylalanine, this CDR3 has 14 amino acids. Only the CDR3 DNA is retained, 42 bases long and in frame from the first base. V loses 6 bases, J loses 4 bases, and the germline ends lie 15 bases apart. The germline V gene supplies CDR1 WSHSY and CDR2 SAAADI. Donors formed part of the validation cohort, which comprised 95 to 150 subjects and was distinct from the first cohort of 690 or so subjects. The chain uses TRBV10-2 and TRBJ1-1; a tentative D call is TRBD1 (5 bases match). The receptor comes from a man between 18 and 29 years old in good health and CMV-seronegative. Specimen: PBMCs. In nucleotides, the sequence is TGCGCCAGCAGAGGCCAGGGCACGGTCACTGAAGCTTTCTTT. Its protein reads: CASRGQGTVTEAFF.